The text below deals with one T cell receptor beta chain. Its antigen remains unknown. The data belong to a study of regulatory T cells. Trimming left V 6 bases short and J 5 bases short, with 10 bases between. This CDR3 contains 12 residues. The germline V gene encodes CDR1 LNHDA and CDR2 SQIVND (reference sequence). Overall study findings and caveats: Regulatory T cells showed the strongest V-J pair restriction and V/J gene skewing among patient repertoires. In CD3G-deficient patients, conventional CD4+ T cells were enriched for hydrophobic CDR3 residues at positions 6 and 7.

Every patient with CD3G deficiency had evidence of autoimmunity. Patients aged 2 to 39 years had fewer naive and more memory CD4+ and CD8+ T cells. CD4+ cells were sorted into CD25-high CD127-low regulatory cells and CD25-low CD127-high conventional cells. The PCR used 52 TRBV and 13 TRBJ primers. Clones were read by immunoSEQ multiplex PCR, and TCRdb kept only the in-frame ones, dropping some. The sample lists some 29,000 clones, less than 95% seen once, with approximately 1.5% in the top ten. This chain connects TRBV19 to TRBJ1-2; D gene uncertain. The sample was conventional CD4+ T cells sorted from blood. The clonotype was recovered from a person aged 18 to 35 with CD3G deficiency. The CDR3 loop reads CASRVSGYGYTF. CDR3 bases: TGTGCCAGTAGGGTCTCTGGGTATGGCTACACCTTC. Looking up the rest from reference TRBV19 and TRBJ1-2 gives the full variable domain: DGGITQSPKYLFRKEGQNVTLSCEQNLNHDAMYWYRQDPGQGLRLIYYSQIVNDFQKGDIAEGYSVSREKKESFPLTVTSAQKNPTAFYLCASRVSGYGYTFGSGTRLTVV.